Each of the 3 T cell receptor beta chains below was sequenced from the same sample in a study of CD8+CD57+ T cells in acquired aplastic anemia. The use of genomic DNA as template underpinned the TCR beta VDJ and CDR3 profiling. TCRdb fed the reads into MiXCR, producing one record per CDR3 protein. The table has under 150,000 distinct CDR3 sequences, about two fifths seen once. For sequencing, patients were chosen who had shown expansion of CD8+CD57+ cells by flow cytometry. The specimen sequenced was sorted CD4+, CD8+, or CD8+CD57+ T cells (not recorded which) from PBMCs. All receptors come from a human donor with aplastic anemia.

The genes are TRBV7-9 and TRBJ2-7, with a weak D call TRBD2 (5 bases). V was shortened by 0 bases and J by 7 bases, with 7 bases between the two germline ends. This CDR3 contains 12 residues. Germline loops: CDR1 SEHNR, CDR2 FQNEAQ (reference sequence). CDR3 DNA: TGTGCCAGCAGCTTAGCGACGGGGGAGCAGTACTTC. Its translation: CASSLATGEQYF.

This clonotype was counted once. The chain is built from TRBV10-1 and TRBJ2-3; 13 bases match TRBD2. This CDR3 region has 17 residues. Per germline, CDR1 WNHNN and CDR2 SYGVQD (reference sequence). J lost 1 base, V lost 9 bases, and 10 bases had no gene match. The CDR3 bases are TGCGCCAGGACTGAAACCGGACTAGCGGGGGGCACAGATACGCAGTATTTT. Protein sequence: CARTETGLAGGTDTQYF.

This clonotype was counted a single time. This chain uses TRBV2 with TRBJ2-3; TRBD2 might be the D (6 bases). The germline V gene has CDR1 SNHLY and CDR2 FYNNEI. Trimming left V 6 bases short and J 4 bases short, with 14 bases between. The CDR3 loop spans 14 amino acids. The CDR3 spells CASSLARGADTQYF. The CDR3 nucleotides are TGTGCCAGCAGCTTAGCGCGGGGTGCAGATACGCAGTATTTT.